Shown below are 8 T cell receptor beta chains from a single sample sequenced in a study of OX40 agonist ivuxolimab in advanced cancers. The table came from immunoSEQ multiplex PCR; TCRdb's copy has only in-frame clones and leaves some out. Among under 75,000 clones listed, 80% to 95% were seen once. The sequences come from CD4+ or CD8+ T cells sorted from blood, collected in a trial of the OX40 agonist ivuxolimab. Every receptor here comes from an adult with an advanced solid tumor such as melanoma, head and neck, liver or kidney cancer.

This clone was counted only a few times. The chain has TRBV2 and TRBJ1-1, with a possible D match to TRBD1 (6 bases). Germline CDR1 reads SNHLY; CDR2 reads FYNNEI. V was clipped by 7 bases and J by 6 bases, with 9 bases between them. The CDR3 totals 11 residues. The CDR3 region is CASNRDPEAFF. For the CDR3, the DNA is TGTGCCAGCAACAGGGACCCTGAAGCTTTCTTT.

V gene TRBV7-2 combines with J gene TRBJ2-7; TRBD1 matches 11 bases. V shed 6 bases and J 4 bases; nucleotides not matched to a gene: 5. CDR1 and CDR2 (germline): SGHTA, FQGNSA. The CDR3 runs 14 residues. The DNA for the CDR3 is TGTGCCAGCAGTTACGGGACAGGGGGTTACGAGCAGTACTTC. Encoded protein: CASSYGTGGYEQYF. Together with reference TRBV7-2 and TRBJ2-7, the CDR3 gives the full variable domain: GAGVSQSPSNKVTEKGKDVELRCDPISGHTALYWYRQSLGQGLEFLIYFQGNSAPDKSGLPSDRFSAERTGGSVSTLTIQRTQQEDSAVYLCASSYGTGGYEQYFGPGTRLTVT.

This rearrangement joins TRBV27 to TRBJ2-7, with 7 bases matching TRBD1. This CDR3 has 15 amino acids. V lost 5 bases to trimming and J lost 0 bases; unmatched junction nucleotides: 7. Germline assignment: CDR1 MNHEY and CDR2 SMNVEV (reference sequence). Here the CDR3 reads CASSPLTGISYEQYF. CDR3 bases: TGTGCCAGCAGTCCCTTGACAGGGATCTCCTACGAGCAGTACTTC.

The CDR3 coding sequence is TGCGCCAGCAGCTTGGTCGGACAGGGAGGCTCCTACGAGCAGTACTTC. Translated, it gives CASSLVGQGGSYEQYF. The chain combines TRBV5-1 with TRBJ2-7; 8 bases map to TRBD1. Germline V gene sequence: CDR1 SGHRS, CDR2 YFSETQ. Trimming at V came to 0 bases and at J to 0 bases, leaving 5 bases not matched to a gene. This CDR3 has 16 residues.

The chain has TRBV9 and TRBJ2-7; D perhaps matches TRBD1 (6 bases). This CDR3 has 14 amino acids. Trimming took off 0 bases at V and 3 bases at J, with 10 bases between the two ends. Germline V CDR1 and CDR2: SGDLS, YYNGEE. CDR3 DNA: TGTGCCAGCAGCGTAGCTACAGGGTTCTACGAGCAGTACTTC. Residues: CASSVATGFYEQYF.

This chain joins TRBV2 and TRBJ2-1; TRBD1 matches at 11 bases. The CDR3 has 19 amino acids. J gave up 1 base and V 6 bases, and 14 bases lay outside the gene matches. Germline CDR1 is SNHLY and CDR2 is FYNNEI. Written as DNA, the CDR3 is TGTGCCAGCAGAATTCCGGGACAGGGGGAATACGGATCCTACAATGAGCAGTTCTTC. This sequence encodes CASRIPGQGEYGSYNEQFF.

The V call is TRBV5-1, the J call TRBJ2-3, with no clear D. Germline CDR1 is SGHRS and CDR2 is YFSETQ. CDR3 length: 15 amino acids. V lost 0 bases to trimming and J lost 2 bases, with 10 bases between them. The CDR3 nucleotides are TGCGCCAGCAGCTTGGATCCAGGACCCACAGATACGCAGTATTTT. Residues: CASSLDPGPTDTQYF.

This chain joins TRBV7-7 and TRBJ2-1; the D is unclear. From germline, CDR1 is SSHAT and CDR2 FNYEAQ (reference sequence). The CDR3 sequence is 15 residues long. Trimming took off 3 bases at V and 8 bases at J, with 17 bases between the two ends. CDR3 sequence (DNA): TGTGCCAGCAGCTTGGGTATCGAATGGGTCCATGAGCAGTTCTTC. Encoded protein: CASSLGIEWVHEQFF. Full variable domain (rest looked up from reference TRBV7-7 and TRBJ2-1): GAGVSQSPRYKVTKRGQDVTLRCDPISSHATLYWYQQALGQGPEFLTYFNYEAQPDKSGLPSDRFSAERPEGSISTLTIQRTEQRDSAMYRCASSLGIEWVHEQFFGPGTRLTVL.